This entry is about one T cell receptor (beta chain). No antigen is known for it. These data come from a study of blood T cells in healthy people across ages. Notes on the study in general: It was not possible, with unsorted PBMCs, to conclusively compare naive and antigen-experienced cells.

Primed by a sample-barcoded 5' primer and a J-beta primer mix, a second PCR proceeded for roughly 7 to 12 cycles. TCRdb re-analysed the 5' RACE reads in MiXCR, keeping a single row per CDR3 protein. The sample lists fewer than 700,000 distinct CDR3 sequences, 40% to 55% occurring once. They isolated at least 7 million PBMCs from each sample. J gave up 2 bases and V 6 bases, and 5 bases lay outside the gene matches. CDR1 and CDR2 from the germline V gene are SGHRS and YFSETQ. The length of the CDR3 is 15 residues. The chain recombines TRBV5-1 with TRBJ2-1; 10 bases agree with TRBD1. Source material: blood. This receptor was identified in a man aged 80 or over in good health. As DNA, the CDR3 is TGCGCCAGCATCAACGGGACAGGGGCCTACAATGAGCAGTTCTTC. Its translation is CASINGTGAYNEQFF.